The 3 T cell receptor beta chains below were found in one sample sequenced in a study of blood T cell repertoires in COVID-19. Measured with immunoSEQ multiplex PCR; TCRdb has only the in-frame clones, and not every one. The sample lists approximately 240,000 clones, 80% to 95% seen once, with around 0.86% in the top ten. The sample was peripheral blood. Receptors were obtained from a man aged 25-45 years with COVID-19, enrolled during active disease.

This chain joins TRBV7-9 and TRBJ1-1, with D unclear. The germline V and J ends were trimmed by 10 bases and 4 bases, with 19 bases remaining between them. The CDR3 is made up of 14 amino acids. Germline-derived CDR1 and CDR2 are SEHNR and FQNEAQ (reference sequence). For the CDR3, the DNA is TGTGCCACCATCAGGAGGGTTGAAGGCACTGAAGCTTTCTTT. It yields the protein CATIRRVEGTEAFF.

The rearrangement joins TRBV5-6 to TRBJ2-2; the match to TRBD1 covers 9 bases. Trimming at V came to 2 bases and at J to 0 bases, leaving 5 bases not matched to a gene. There are 17 residues in the CDR3. Germline loops: CDR1 SGHDT, CDR2 YYEEEE. DNA of the CDR3: TGTGCCAGCAGCTTCAGAAGGACAGGGGCGAACACCGGGGAGCTGTTTTTT. It is translated as CASSFRRTGANTGELFF.

This clone was seen a few times. The rearrangement links TRBV2 to TRBJ2-3, with a tentative D call TRBD2 (6 bases). Germline V gene sequence: CDR1 SNHLY, CDR2 FYNNEI. The CDR3 loop spans 20 amino acids. Trimming shortened V by 2 bases and J by 0 bases, and 24 bases separated the two germline ends. The chain's CDR3 is CASSERMGLQHYDSTDTQYF. CDR3 sequence (DNA): TGTGCCAGCAGTGAAAGGATGGGACTCCAACACTACGACAGCACAGATACGCAGTATTTT. Full variable domain (missing parts from reference TRBV2 and TRBJ2-3): EPEVTQTPSHQVTQMGQEVILRCVPISNHLYFYWYRQILGQKVEFLVSFYNNEISEKSEIFDDQFSVERPDGSNFTLKIRSTKLEDSAMYFCASSERMGLQHYDSTDTQYFGPGTRLTVL.